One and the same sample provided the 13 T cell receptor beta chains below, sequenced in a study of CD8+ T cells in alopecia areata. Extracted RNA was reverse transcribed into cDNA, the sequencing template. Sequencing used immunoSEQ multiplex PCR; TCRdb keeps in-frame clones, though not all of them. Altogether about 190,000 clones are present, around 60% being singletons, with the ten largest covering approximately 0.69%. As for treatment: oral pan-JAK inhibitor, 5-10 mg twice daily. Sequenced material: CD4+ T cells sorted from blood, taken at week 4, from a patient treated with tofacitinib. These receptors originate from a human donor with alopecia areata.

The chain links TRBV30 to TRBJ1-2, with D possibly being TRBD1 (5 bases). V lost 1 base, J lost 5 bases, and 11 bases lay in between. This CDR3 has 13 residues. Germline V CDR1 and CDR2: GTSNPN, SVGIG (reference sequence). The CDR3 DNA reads TGTGCCTGGAGTGACGGGGCAGGGTATGGCTACACCTTC. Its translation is CAWSDGAGYGYTF. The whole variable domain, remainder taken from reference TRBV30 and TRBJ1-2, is SQTIHQWPATLVQPVGSPLSLECTVEGTSNPNLYWYRQAAGRGLQLLFYSVGIGQISSEVPQNLSASRPQDRQFILSSKKLLLSDSGFYLCAWSDGAGYGYTFGSGTRLTVV.

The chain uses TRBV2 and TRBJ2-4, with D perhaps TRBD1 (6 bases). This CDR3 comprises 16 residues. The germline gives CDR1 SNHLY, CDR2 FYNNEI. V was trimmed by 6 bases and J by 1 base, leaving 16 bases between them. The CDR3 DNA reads TGTGCCAGCAGCCCCCCCAGGGGATTTGCCAAAAACATTCAGTACTTC. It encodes CASSPPRGFAKNIQYF.

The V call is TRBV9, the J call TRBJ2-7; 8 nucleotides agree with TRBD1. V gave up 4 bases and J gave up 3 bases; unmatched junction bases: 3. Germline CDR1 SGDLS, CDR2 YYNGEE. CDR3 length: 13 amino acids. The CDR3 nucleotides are TGTGCCAGCAGCATGGACAGGGACTACGAGCAGTACTTC. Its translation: CASSMDRDYEQYF.

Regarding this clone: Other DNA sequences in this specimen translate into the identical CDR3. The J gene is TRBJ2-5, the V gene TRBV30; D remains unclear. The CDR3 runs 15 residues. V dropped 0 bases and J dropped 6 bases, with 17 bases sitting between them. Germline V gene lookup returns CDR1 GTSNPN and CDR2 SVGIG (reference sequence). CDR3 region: CAWSVRVGRSKTQYF. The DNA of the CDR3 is TGTGCCTGGAGTGTACGGGTTGGTAGGTCCAAGACCCAGTACTTC.

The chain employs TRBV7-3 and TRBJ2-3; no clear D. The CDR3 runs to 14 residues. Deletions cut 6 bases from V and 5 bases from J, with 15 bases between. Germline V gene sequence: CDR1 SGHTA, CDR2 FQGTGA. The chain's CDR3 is CASSPGRPQDTQYF. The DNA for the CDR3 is TGTGCCAGCAGTCCGGGCCGACCTCAAGATACGCAGTATTTT.

CDR3 nucleotides: TGCGCCAGCAGACGGAACTGGCAGGCTGGGGCCAACGTCCTGACTTTC. Translating it yields CASRRNWQAGANVLTF. The genes are TRBV4-1 and TRBJ2-6; D unclear. CDR3 length: 16 residues. V was clipped by 6 bases and J by 2 bases, with 14 bases between them. Germline values: CDR1 MGHRA, CDR2 YSYEKL.

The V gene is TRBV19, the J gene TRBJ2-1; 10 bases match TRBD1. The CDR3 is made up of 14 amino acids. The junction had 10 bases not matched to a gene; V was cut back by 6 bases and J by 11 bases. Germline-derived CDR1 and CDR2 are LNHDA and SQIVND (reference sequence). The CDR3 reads CASSIPGQGTQQFF. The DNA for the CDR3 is TGTGCCAGTAGCATACCGGGACAGGGGACGCAGCAGTTCTTC.

CDR3 sequence reads: CASRPTGKGNTIYF. CDR3 nucleotides: TGTGCCAGCAGACCGACAGGGAAAGGAAACACCATATATTTT. The rearrangement joins TRBV6-6 to TRBJ1-3, with TRBD1 identical over 7 bases. The V and J ends lost 6 bases and 4 bases, in that order; junction bases with no gene match: 6. The CDR3 loop spans 14 amino acids. Germline-derived CDR1 and CDR2 are MNHNY and SVGAGI (reference sequence).

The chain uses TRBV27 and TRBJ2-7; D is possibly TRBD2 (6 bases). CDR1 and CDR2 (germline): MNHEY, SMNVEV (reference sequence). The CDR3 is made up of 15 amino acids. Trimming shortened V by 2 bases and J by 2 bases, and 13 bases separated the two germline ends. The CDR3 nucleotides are TGTGCCAGCAGTTTACAGCGGGCGGGAACCTACGAGCAGTACTTC. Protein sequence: CASSLQRAGTYEQYF.

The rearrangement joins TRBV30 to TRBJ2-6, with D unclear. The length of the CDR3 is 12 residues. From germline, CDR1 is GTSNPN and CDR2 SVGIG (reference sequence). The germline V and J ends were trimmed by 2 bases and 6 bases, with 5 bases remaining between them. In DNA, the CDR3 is TGTGCCTGGAGTCAGACGGCCAACGTCCTGACTTTC. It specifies CAWSQTANVLTF.

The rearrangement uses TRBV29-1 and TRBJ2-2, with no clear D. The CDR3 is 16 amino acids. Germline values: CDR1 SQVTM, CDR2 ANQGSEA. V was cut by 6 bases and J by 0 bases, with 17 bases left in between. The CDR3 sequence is CSVTDGQVSNTGELFF. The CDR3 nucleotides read TGCAGCGTCACCGACGGGCAGGTATCGAACACCGGGGAGCTGTTTTTT.

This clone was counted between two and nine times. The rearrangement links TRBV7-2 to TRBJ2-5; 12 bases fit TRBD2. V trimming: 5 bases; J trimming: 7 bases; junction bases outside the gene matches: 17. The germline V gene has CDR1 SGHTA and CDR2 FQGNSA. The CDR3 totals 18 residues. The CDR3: CASSLRETSGRIVGTQYF. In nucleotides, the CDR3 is TGTGCCAGCAGCCTAAGAGAAACTAGCGGGAGGATTGTGGGGACCCAGTACTTC.

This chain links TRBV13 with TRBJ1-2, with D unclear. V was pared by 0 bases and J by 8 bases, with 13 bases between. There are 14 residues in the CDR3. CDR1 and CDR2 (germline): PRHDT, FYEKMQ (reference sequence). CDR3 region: CASSLGTQASGYTF. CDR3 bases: TGTGCCAGCAGCTTAGGTACCCAGGCAAGCGGCTACACCTTC.